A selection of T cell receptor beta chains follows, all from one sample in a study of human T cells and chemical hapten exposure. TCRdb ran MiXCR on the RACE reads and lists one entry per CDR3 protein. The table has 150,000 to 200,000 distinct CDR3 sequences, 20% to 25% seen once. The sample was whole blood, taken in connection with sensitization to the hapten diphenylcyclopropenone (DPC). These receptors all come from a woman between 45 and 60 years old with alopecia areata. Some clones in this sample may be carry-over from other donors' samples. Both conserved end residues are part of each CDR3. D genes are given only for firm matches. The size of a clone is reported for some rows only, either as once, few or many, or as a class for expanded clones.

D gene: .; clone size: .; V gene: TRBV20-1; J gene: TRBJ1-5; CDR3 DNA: TGCAGTGCTAGAGAGGGAGGGACGGAACAGCCCCAGCATTTT; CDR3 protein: CSAREGGTEQPQHF
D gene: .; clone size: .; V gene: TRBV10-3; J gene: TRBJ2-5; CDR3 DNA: TGTGCCATCTGGTCCGGGTACCAAGAGACCCAGTACTTC; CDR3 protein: CAIWSGYQETQYF
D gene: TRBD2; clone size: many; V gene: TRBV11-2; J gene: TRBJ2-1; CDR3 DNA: TGTGCCAGCAGCTTAGGGACTAGCGGGAGCAATGAGCAGTTCTTC; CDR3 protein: CASSLGTSGSNEQFF
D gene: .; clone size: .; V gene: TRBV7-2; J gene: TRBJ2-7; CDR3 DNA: TGTGCCAGCAGCTTAGTAGGACTGGGCTCCTACGAGCAGTACTTC; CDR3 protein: CASSLVGLGSYEQYF
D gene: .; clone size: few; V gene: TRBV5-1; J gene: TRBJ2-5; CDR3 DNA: TGCGCCAGCAGCCAGGGCGGAGAAGAGACCCAGTACTTC; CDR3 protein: CASSQGGEETQYF
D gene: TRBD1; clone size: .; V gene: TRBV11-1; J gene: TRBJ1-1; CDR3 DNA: TGTGCCAGCAGCTCCAAGACAGGGGTGTGGACTGAAGCTTTCTTT; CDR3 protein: CASSSKTGVWTEAFF
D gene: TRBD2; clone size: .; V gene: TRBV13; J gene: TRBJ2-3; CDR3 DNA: TGTGCCAGCAGCCAACCGGGACTAGCGGGAGTCACAGATACGCAGTATTTT; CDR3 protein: CASSQPGLAGVTDTQYF
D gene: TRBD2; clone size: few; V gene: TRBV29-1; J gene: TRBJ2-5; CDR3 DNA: TGCAGCGTCCCACTGGGGGGGGAGACCCAGTACTTC; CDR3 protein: CSVPLGGETQYF
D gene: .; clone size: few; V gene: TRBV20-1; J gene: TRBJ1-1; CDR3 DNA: TGCAGTGCTAGAGATATGTCCTCTAAAGCTTTCTTT; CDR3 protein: CSARDMSSKAFF
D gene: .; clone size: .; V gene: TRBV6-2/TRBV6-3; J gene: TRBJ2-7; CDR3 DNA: TGTGCCAGCAGTTACCGGGCTTCCTACGAGCAGTACTTC; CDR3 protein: CASSYRASYEQYF
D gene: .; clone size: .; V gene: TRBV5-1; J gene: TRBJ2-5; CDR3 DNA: TGCGCCAGCAGCTACGTTGTGGGGGCGCCGGAAGAGACCCAGTACTTC; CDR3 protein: CASSYVVGAPEETQYF
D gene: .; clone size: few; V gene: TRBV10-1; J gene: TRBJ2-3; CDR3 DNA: TGCGCCAGCAGCGTTCGGAGCACAGATACGCAGTATTTT; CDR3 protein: CASSVRSTDTQYF
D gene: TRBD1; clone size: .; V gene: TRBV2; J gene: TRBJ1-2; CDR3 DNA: TGTGCCAGCAGTGCCGACAGGGGCGCCTATGGCTACACCTTC; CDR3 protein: CASSADRGAYGYTF
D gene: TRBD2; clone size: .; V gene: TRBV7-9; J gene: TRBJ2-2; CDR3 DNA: TGTGCCAGCAGCGCGGGACTAGCGGCCACCGGGGAGCTGTTTTTT; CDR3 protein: CASSAGLAATGELFF
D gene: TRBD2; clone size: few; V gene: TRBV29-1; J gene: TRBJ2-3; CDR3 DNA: TGCAGCGTCCAGACTAGCGGGAGTTTTGGAAGCACAGATACGCAGTATTTT; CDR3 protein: CSVQTSGSFGSTDTQYF
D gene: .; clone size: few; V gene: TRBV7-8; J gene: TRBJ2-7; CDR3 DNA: TGTGCCAGCAGCTTAGCGCATCAGGGCAGGGTGCCCGAGCAGTACTTC; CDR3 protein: CASSLAHQGRVPEQYF
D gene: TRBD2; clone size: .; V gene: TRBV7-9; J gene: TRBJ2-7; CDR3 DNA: TGTGCCAGCAGCTCTCTAGCGGACTCCTACGAGCAGTACTTC; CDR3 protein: CASSSLADSYEQYF
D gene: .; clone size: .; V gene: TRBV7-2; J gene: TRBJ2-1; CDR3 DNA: TGTGCCAGCAGCTTAGCCCTCCTACCCGTCAATGAGCAGTTCTTC; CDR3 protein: CASSLALLPVNEQFF
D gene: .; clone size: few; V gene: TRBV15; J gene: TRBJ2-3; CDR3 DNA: TGTGCCACCAGCAGCTTGACGGGCCGACCCACAGATACGCAGTATTTT; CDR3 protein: CATSSLTGRPTDTQYF
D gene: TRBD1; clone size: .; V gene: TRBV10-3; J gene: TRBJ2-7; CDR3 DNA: TGTGCCATCAGCCCGGGACAGGAGCAGTACTTC; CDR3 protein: CAISPGQEQYF
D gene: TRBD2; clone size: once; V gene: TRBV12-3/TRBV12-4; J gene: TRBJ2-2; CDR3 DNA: TGTGCCAGCAGGACGGGACTAGCGGGGAAAACCGGGGAGCTGTTTTTT; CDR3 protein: CASRTGLAGKTGELFF
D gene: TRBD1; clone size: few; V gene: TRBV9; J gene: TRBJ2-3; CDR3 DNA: TGTGCCAGCAGCGTACGTACAGGGGGAACAGATACGCAGTATTTT; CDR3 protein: CASSVRTGGTDTQYF
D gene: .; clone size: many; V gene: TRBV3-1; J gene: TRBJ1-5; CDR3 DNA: TGTGCCAGCAGCCAAGGGGCACGGAGCAATCAGCCCCAGCATTTT; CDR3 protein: CASSQGARSNQPQHF
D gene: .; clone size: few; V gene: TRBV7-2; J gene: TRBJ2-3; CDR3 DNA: TGTGCCAGCAGCTTACTCAAAGGTATCCCAATCAGCACAGATACGCAGTATTTT; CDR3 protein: CASSLLKGIPISTDTQYF
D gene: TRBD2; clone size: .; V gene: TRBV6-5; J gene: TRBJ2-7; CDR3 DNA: TGTGCCAGCACCAAAGGGGCTAGCGGGAGCTCCTACGAGCAGTACTTC; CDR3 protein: CASTKGASGSSYEQYF
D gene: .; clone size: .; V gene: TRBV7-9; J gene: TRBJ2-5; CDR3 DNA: TGTGCCAGCAGCTTAGGGGCGGTGTACCAAGAGACCCAGTACTTC; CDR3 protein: CASSLGAVYQETQYF
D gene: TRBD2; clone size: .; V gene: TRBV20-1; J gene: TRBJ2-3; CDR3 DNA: TGCAGTGCTCGACCCTGGACTAGCAAAAACACAGATACGCAGTATTTT; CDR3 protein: CSARPWTSKNTDTQYF
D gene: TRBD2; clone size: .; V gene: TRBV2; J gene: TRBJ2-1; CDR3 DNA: TGTGCCAGCAGTGATCGTACTAGCGGGAGGGCCGGGGCGTTCTTC; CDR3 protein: CASSDRTSGRAGAFF
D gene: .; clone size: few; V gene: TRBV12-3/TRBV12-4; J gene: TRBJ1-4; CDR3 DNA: TGTGCCAGCAGTCTTTTTGGTCAGGGAGGTGAAAAACTGTTTTTT; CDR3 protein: CASSLFGQGGEKLFF
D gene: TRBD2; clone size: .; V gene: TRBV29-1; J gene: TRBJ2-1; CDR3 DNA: TGCAGCGTTGGGACTAGCCGAGGCAATGAGCAGTTCTTC; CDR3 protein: CSVGTSRGNEQFF
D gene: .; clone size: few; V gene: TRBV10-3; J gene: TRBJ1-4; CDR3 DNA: TGTGCCATCAGTGAGTCGACAGCTAACGAAAAACTGTTTTTT; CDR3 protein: CAISESTANEKLFF
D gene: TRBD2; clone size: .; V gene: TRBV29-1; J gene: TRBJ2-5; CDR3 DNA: TGCAGCGTTGCAAGACTAGCGAACCTACAAGAGACCCAGTACTTC; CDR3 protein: CSVARLANLQETQYF
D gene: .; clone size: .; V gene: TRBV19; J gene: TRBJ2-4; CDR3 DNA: TGTGCCAGTAGTAGTCCAGGGAGAGCCAAAAACATTCAGTACTTC; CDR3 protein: CASSSPGRAKNIQYF
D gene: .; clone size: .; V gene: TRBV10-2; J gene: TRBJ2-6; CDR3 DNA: TGCGCCAGCAGCGCACGTACAGGGTCTGGGGCCAACGTCCTGACTTTC; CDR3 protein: CASSARTGSGANVLTF
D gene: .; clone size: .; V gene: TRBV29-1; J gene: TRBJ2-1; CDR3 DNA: TGCAGCGTATCGGAGGGTACGTACAATGAGCAGTTCTTC; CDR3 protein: CSVSEGTYNEQFF
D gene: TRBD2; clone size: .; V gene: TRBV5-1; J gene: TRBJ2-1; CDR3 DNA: TGCGCCAGCAGCTTGGCTCTAGCGGGTAAGGATGAGCAGTTCTTC; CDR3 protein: CASSLALAGKDEQFF
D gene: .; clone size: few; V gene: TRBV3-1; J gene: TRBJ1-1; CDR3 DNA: TGTGCCAGCAGCCCCGTGGGCGGGTCTGAAGCTTTCTTT; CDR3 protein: CASSPVGGSEAFF
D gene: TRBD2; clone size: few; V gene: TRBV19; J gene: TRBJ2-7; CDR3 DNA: TGTGCCAGTAGTATAACCAGCGGGAGGGGCTACGAGCAGTACTTC; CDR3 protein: CASSITSGRGYEQYF
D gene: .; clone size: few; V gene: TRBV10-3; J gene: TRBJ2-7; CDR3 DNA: TGTGCCATCAGTGACTACAGTTTTGGGAGAGCCTACGAGCAGTACTTC; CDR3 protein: CAISDYSFGRAYEQYF
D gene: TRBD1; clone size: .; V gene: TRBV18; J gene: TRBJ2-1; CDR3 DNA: TGTGCCAGCTTGGGACAGGGCCGGAATGAGCAGTTCTTC; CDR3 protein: CASLGQGRNEQFF
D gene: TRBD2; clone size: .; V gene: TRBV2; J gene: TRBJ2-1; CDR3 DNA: TGTGCCAGCACCTTTTTAAAGCTAGCGGGAGATAATGAGCAGTTCTTC; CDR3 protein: CASTFLKLAGDNEQFF
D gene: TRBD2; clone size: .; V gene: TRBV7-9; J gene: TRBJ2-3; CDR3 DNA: TGTGCCAGCAGCTCCGGGACTATCACAGATACGCAGTATTTT; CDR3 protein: CASSSGTITDTQYF
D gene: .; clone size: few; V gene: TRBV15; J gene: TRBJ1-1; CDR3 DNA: TGTGCCACTTCACTCTATGGGGAAGCTTTCTTT; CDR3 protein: CATSLYGEAFF
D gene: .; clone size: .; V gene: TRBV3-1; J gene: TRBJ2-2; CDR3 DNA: TGTGCCAGCAGCCAAGGCAGGGTAGAAACCGGGGAGCTGTTTTTT; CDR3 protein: CASSQGRVETGELFF
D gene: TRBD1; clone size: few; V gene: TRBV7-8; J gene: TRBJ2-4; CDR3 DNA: TGTGCCAGCAGCTTAGCAGGCAGGGGGAACGGAAACATTCAGTACTTC; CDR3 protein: CASSLAGRGNGNIQYF
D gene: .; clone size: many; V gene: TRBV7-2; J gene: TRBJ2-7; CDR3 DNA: TGTGCCAGCAGCTTGGCTCCAGTCTACGAGCAGTACTTC; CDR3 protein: CASSLAPVYEQYF
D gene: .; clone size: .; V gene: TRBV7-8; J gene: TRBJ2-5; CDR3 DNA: TGTGCCAGCAGCTTAGGTAGAGTGGTCCAGCAAGAGACCCAGTACTTC; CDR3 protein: CASSLGRVVQQETQYF
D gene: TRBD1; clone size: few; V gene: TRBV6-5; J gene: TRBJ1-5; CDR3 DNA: TGTGCCAGCAGTTACCGGTCCCCCGGGCCGGGACAGGGGTTTGGGGGCAATCAGCCCCAGCATTTT; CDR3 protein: CASSYRSPGPGQGFGGNQPQHF